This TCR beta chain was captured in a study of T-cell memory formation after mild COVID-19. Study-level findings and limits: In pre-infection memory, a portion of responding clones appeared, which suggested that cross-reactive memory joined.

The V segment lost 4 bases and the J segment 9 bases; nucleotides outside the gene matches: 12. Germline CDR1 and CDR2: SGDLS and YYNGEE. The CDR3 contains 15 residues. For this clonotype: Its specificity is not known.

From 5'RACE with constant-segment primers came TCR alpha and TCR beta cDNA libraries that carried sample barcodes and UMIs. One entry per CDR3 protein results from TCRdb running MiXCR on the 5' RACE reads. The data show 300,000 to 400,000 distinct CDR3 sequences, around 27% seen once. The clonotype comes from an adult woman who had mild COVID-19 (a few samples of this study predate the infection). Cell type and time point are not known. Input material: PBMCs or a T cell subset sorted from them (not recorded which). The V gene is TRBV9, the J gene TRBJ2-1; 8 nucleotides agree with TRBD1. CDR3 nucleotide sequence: TGTGCCAGCAGCCCCGGGACAGGCCCCGGGTCTGAGCAGTTCTTC. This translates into CASSPGTGPGSEQFF.